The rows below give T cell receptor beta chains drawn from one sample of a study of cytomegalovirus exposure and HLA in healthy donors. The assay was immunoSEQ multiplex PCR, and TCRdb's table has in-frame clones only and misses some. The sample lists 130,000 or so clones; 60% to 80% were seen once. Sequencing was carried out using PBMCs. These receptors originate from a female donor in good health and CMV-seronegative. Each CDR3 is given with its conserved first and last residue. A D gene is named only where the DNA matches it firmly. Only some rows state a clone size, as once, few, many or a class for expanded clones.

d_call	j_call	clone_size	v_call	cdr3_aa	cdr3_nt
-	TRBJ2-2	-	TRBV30	CAWSETGRTGELFF	TGTGCCTGGAGCGAAACAGGACGGACCGGGGAGCTGTTTTTT
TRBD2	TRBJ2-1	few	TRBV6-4	CASRLTGLPDEQFF	TGTGCCAGCCGTCTTACGGGACTACCAGATGAGCAGTTCTTC
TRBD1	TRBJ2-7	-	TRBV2	CASDGQGNTYEQYF	TGTGCCAGCGACGGACAGGGAAACACCTACGAGCAGTACTTC
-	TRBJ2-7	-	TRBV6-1	CASMAGVGYEQYF	TGTGCCAGCATGGCAGGGGTCGGGTACGAGCAGTACTTC
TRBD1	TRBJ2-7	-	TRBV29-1	CSVEMGQGAYEQYF	TGCAGCGTTGAGATGGGACAGGGGGCCTACGAGCAGTACTTC
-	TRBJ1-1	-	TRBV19	CASSSGTSTTEAFF	TGTGCCAGTAGTTCCGGGACTTCTACCACTGAAGCTTTCTTT
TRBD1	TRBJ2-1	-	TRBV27	CASSSIAPGQGGDEQFF	TGTGCCAGCAGTTCAATCGCTCCGGGACAGGGGGGAGATGAGCAGTTCTTC
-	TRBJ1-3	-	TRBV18	CASSPRLGDLAGNTIYF	TGTGCCAGCTCACCTAGACTCGGGGATCTGGCTGGAAACACCATATATTTT
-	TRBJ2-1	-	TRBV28	CASSLTSEQFF	TGTGCCAGCAGTTTAACTAGCGAGCAGTTCTTC
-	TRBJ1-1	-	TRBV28	CASTGMNTEAFF	TGTGCCAGCACGGGAATGAACACTGAAGCTTTCTTT
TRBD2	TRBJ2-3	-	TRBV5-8	CASRNSGAEDTQYF	TGTGCCAGCAGGAATAGCGGGGCCGAGGATACGCAGTATTTT
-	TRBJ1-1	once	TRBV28	CASSLAGSMNTEAFF	TGTGCCAGCAGTTTGGCGGGGTCCATGAACACTGAAGCTTTCTTT
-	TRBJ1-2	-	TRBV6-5	CASSYGINRDQGYTF	TGTGCCAGCAGTTACGGGATTAACAGGGACCAGGGCTACACCTTC
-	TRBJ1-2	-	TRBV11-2	CASSLEARAYGYTF	TGTGCCAGCAGCTTAGAGGCCAGGGCTTATGGCTACACCTTC
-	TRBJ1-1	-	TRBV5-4	CASSQGGDTEAFF	TGTGCCAGCAGCCAGGGAGGGGACACTGAAGCTTTCTTT
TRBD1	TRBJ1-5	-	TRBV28	CASSLSGRGNQPQHF	TGTGCCAGCAGTTTATCGGGCAGGGGGAACCAGCCCCAGCATTTT
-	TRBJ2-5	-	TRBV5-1	CASSLVQGRQKETQYF	TGCGCCAGCAGCTTGGTTCAGGGTCGGCAGAAAGAGACCCAGTACTTC
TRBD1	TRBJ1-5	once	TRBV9	CASSARQGDNQPQHF	TGTGCCAGCAGCGCCAGACAGGGGGACAATCAGCCCCAGCATTTT
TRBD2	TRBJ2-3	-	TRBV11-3	CASSTRTSGRVDTQYF	TGTGCCAGCAGCACCCGGACTAGCGGGAGGGTAGATACGCAGTATTTT
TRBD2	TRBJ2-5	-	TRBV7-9	CASSVPRLALGTQYF	TGTGCCAGCAGCGTTCCACGACTAGCGCTCGGGACCCAGTACTTC
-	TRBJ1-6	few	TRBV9	CASSLKESSYNSPLHF	TGTGCCAGCAGCCTAAAGGAGAGCTCCTATAATTCACCCCTCCACTTT
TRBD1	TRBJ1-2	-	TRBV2	CASRGTGDYGYTF	TGTGCCAGCAGGGGGACAGGGGACTATGGCTACACCTTC
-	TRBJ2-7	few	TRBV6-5	CASLSPGVVDEQYF	TGTGCCAGCCTTTCGCCAGGGGTTGTCGACGAGCAGTACTTC
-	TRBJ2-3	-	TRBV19	CASSILAGTDTQYF	TGTGCCAGTAGTATATTGGCGGGCACAGATACGCAGTATTTT
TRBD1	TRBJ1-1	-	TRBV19	CATRQGSLTEAFF	TGTGCCACTCGACAGGGGAGTCTAACTGAAGCTTTCTTT
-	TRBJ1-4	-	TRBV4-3	CASSQGTATNEKLFF	TGCGCCAGCAGCCAAGGGACAGCAACTAATGAAAAACTGTTTTTT
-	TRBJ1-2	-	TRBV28	CASSGNRVGYTF	TGTGCCAGCAGTGGCAACAGGGTCGGCTACACCTTC
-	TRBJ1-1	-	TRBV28	CASSHGGEGNTEAFF	TGTGCCAGCAGTCATGGTGGGGAGGGGAACACTGAAGCTTTCTTT
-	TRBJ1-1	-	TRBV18	CASSPGLMNTEAFF	TGTGCCAGCTCACCGGGACTGATGAACACTGAAGCTTTCTTT
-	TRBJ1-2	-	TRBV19	CASSREQGFYGYTF	TGTGCCAGTAGTAGAGAACAGGGATTTTATGGCTACACCTTC
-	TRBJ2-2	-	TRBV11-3	CASSSYREGTGELFF	TGTGCCAGCAGCTCCTACAGGGAGGGCACCGGGGAGCTGTTTTTT
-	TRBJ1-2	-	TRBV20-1	CSANSYGYAF	TGCAGTGCTAACAGCTATGGCTACGCCTTC
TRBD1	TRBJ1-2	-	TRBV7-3	CASSPDDRGYGYTF	TGTGCCAGCAGCCCTGACGACAGGGGCTATGGCTACACCTTC
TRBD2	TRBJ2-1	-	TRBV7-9	CASQKGGDNEQFF	TGTGCCAGCCAGAAGGGAGGGGACAATGAGCAGTTCTTC
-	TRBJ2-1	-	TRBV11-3	CASSLVSGGNNEQFF	TGTGCCAGCAGCTTAGTGTCCGGCGGCAACAATGAGCAGTTCTTC
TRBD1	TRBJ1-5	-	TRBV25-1	CASSGSRDRAGQPQHF	TGTGCCAGCAGTGGGAGCCGGGACAGGGCTGGACAGCCCCAGCATTTT
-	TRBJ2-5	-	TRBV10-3	CAISVRDTPPGTQYF	TGTGCCATCAGTGTCCGGGACACACCCCCGGGGACCCAGTACTTC